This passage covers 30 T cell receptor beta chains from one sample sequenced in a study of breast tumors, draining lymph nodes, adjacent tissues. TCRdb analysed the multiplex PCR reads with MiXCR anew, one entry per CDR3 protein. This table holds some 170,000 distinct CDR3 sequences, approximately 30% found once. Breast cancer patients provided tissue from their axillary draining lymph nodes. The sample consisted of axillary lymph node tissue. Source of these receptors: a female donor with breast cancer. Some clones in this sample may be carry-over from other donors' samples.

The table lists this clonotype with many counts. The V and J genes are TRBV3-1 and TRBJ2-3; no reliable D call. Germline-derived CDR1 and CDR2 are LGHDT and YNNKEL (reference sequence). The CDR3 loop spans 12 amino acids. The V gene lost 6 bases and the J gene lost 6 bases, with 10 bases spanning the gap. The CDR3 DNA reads TGTGCCAGCAGTCGACACGGGGATACGCAGTATTTT. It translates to CASSRHGDTQYF.

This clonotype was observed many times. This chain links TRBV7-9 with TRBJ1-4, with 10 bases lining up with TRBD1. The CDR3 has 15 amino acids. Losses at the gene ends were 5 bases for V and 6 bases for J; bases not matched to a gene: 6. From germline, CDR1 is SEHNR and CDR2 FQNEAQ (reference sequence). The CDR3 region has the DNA TGTGCCAGCAGCAACCAGGGACAGGGGCATGAAAAACTGTTTTTT. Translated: CASSNQGQGHEKLFF.

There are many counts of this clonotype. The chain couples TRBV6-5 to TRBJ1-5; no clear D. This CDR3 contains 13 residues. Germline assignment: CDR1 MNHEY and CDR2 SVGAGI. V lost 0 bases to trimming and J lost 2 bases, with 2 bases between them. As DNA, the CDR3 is TGTGCCAGCAGTTACTCACGCAATCAGCCCCAGCATTTT. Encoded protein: CASSYSRNQPQHF.

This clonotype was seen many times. CDR3 in amino acids: CASSPGAGRELFF. The CDR3 region has the DNA TGTGCCAGCTCACCAGGGGCAGGCCGGGAGCTGTTTTTT. The gene calls are TRBV18 and TRBJ2-2; D may be TRBD1 (5 bases). The CDR3 is made up of 13 amino acids. Germline values: CDR1 KGHSH, CDR2 LQKENI. Trimming removed 2 bases from V and 9 bases from J, with 10 bases in between.

In DNA, the CDR3 is TGTGCCAGCTGGGAGGCGGGCGAATTGGCAGAGACCCAGTACTTC. This codes for CASWEAGELAETQYF. The chain links TRBV27 to TRBJ2-5; a weak D match, TRBD2 (6 bases). Trimming took 8 bases from V and 4 from J, leaving 20 bases between them. The CDR3 extends over 15 amino acids. Germline V lookup: CDR1 MNHEY, CDR2 SMNVEV (reference sequence).

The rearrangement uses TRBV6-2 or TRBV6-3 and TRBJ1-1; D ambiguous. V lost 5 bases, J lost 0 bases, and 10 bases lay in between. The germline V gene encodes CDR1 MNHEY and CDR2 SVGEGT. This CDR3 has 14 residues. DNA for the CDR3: TGTGCCAGCAGTGGGTCAGGAATGAACACTGAAGCTTTCTTT. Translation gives CASSGSGMNTEAFF.

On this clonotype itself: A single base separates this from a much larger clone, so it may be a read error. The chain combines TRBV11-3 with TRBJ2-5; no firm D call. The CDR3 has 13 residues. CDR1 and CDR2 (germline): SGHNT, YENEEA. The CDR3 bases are TGTGCCTGCAGCCGGAACTGCCAAGAGACCCAGTACTTC. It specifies CACSRNCQETQYF.

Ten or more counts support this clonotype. CDR3 DNA sequence: TGTGCCAGTAGTACCAGACTAGCGGGAGTGGTAGATACGCAGTATTTT. Amino acid sequence: CASSTRLAGVVDTQYF. V gene TRBV19 combines with J gene TRBJ2-3; 12 bases align to TRBD2. The CDR3 length is 16 residues. The V segment lost 4 bases and the J segment 5 bases; nucleotides outside the gene matches: 7. Germline values: CDR1 LNHDA, CDR2 SQIVND (reference sequence). The full variable domain, with the rest looked up from reference TRBV19 and TRBJ2-3, is DGGITQSPKYLFRKEGQNVTLSCEQNLNHDAMYWYRQDPGQGLRLIYYSQIVNDFQKGDIAEGYSVSREKKESFPLTVTSAQKNPTAFYLCASSTRLAGVVDTQYFGPGTRLTVL.

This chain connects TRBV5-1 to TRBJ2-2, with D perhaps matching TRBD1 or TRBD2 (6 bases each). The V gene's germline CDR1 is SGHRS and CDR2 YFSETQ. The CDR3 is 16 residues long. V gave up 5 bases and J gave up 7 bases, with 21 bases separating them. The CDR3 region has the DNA TGCGCCAGCAGGGGGGCCTCTAGCGCAGAGGGCGGGGAGCTGTTTTTT. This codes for CASRGASSAEGGELFF. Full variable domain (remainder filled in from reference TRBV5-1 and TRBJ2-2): KAGVTQTPRYLIKTRGQQVTLSCSPISGHRSVSWYQQTPGQGLQFLFEYFSETQRNKGNFPGRFSGRQFSNSRSEMNVSTLELGDSALYLCASRGASSAEGGELFFGEGSRLTVL.

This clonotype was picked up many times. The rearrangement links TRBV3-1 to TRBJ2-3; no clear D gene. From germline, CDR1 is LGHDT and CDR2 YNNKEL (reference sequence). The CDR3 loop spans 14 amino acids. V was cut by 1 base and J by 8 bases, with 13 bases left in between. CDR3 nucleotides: TGTGCCAGCAGCCAAGTAGGAAGCGAAGGTACGCAGTATTTT. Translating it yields CASSQVGSEGTQYF.

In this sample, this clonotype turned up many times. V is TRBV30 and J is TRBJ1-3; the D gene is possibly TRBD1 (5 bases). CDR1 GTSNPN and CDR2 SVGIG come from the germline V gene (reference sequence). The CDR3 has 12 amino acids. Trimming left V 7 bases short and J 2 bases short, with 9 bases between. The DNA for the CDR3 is TGTGCCTTGAGACAGACTGGAAACACCATATATTTT. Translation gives CALRQTGNTIYF.

CDR3 sequence: CASSVGGITEAFF. The CDR3 region has the DNA TGTGCCAGCAGCGTAGGGGGGATCACTGAAGCTTTCTTT. V usage is TRBV28 and J usage is TRBJ1-1, with D perhaps matching TRBD1 (6 bases). Germline V CDR1 and CDR2: MDHEN, SYDVKM. The V end was cut by 6 bases, the J end by 4 bases, with 12 bases between. The CDR3 runs to 13 residues.

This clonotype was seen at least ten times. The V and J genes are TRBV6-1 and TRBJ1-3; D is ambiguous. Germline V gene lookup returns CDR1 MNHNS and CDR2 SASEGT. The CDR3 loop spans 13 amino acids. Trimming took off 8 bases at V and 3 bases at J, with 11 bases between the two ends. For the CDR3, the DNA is TGTGCCAGCCTTGAGGCCTTTGGAAACACCATATATTTT. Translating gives CASLEAFGNTIYF.

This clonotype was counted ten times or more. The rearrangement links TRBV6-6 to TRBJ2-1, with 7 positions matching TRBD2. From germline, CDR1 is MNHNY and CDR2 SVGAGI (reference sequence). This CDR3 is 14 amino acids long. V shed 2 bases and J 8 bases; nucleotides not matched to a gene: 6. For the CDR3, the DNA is TGTGCCAGCAGTTACCTTCTGACTAGCTATGAGCAGTTCTTC. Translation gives CASSYLLTSYEQFF.

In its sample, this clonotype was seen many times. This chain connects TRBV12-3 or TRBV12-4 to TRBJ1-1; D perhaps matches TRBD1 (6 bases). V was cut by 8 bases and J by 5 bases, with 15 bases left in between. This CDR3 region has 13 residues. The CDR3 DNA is TGTGCCAGCTCCTTGGGGGCGCAGACTGAAGCTTTCTTT. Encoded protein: CASSLGAQTEAFF.

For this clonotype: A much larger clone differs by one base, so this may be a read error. CDR3 nucleotides: TGTGCCAGCCCTCCGACCGGGAAAACATATCAGCCCCAGCATTTT. This translates into CASPPTGKTYQPQHF. V usage is TRBV6-2 or TRBV6-3 and J usage is TRBJ1-5; no reliable D call. V lost 8 bases to trimming and J lost 5 bases, with 19 bases between them. The germline V gene has CDR1 MNHEY and CDR2 SVGEGT. The CDR3 runs 15 residues.

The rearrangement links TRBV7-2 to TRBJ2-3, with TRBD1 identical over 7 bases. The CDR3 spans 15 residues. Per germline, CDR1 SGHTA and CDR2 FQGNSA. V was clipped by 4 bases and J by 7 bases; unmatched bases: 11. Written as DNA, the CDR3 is TGTGCCAGCAGCTCGCCGGGACAGAGCACGAATACGCAGTATTTT. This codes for CASSSPGQSTNTQYF.

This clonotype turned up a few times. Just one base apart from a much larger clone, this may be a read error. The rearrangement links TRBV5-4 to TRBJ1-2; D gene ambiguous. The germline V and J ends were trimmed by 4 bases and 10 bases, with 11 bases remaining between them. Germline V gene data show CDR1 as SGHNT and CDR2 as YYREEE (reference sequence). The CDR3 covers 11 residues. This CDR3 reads CASSRSEAYTF. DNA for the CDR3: TGTGCCAGCAGCCGGTCGGAGGCCTACACCTTC.

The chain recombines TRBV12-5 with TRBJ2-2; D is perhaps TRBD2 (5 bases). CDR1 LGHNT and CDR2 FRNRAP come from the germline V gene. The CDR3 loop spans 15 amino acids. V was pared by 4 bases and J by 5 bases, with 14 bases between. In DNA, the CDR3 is TGTGCTAGTGGTTCAAGGGAGAGTCGAACCGGGGAGCTGTTTTTT. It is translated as CASGSRESRTGELFF.

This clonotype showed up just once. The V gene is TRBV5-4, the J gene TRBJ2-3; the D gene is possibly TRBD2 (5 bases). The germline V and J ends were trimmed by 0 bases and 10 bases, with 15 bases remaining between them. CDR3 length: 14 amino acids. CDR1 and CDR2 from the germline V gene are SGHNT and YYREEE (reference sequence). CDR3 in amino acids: CASSLVQAADAQYF. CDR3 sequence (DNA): TGTGCCAGCAGCTTGGTTCAGGCAGCGGATGCGCAGTATTTT.

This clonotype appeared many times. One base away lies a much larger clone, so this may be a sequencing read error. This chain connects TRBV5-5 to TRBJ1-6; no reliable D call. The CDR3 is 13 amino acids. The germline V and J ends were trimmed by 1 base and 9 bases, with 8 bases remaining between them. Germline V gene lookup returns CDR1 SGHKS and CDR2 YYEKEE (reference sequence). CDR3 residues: CASSLIRASPLHF. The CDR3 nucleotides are TGTGCCAGCAGCTTGATCCGAGCTTCACCCCTCCACTTT.

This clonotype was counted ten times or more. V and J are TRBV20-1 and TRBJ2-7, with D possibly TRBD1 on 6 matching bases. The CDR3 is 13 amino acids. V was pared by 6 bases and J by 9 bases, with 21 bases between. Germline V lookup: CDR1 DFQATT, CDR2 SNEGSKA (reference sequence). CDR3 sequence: CSAIPGTKKGQYF. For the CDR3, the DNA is TGCAGTGCCATACCCGGGACAAAAAAAGGGCAGTACTTC.

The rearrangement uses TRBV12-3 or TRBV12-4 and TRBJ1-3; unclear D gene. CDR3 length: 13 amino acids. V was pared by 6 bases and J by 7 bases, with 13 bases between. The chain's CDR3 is CASSPPRENTIYF. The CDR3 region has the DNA TGTGCCAGCAGCCCCCCACGGGAGAACACCATATATTTT.

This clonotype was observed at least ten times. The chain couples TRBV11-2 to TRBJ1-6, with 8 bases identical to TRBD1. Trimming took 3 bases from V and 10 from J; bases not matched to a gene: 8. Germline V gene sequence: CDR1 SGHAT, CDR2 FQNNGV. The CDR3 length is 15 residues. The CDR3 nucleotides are TGTGCCAGCAGCTTGGAACAGGGGGGGTACTCACCCCTCCACTTT. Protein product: CASSLEQGGYSPLHF.

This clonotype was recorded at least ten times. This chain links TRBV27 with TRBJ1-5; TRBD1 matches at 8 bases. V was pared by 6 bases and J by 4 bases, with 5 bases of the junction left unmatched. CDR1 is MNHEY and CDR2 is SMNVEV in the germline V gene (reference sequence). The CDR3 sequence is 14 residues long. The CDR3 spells CASRGGQVNQPQHF. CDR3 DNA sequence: TGTGCCAGCAGGGGGGGACAGGTGAATCAGCCCCAGCATTTT.

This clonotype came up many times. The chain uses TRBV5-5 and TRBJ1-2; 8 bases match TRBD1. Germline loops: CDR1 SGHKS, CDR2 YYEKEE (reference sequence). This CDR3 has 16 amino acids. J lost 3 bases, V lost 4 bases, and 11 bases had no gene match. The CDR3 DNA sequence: TGTGCCAGCAGCACAAAGACAGGGGTCGGGGACTATGGCTACACCTTC. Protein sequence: CASSTKTGVGDYGYTF.

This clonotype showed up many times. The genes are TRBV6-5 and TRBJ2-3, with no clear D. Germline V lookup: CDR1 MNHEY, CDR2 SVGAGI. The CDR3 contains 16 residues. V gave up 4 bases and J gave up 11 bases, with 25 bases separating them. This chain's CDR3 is CASSFPLGQDGIGQYF. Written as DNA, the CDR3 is TGTGCCAGCAGTTTCCCTCTAGGGCAGGATGGGATCGGGCAGTATTTT.

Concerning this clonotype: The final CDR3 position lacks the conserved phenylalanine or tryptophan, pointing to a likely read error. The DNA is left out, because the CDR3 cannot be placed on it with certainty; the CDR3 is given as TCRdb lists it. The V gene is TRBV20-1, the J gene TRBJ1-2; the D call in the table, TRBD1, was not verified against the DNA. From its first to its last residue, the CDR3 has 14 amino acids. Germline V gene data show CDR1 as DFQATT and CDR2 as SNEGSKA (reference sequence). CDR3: CSARVRTGTMATPS.

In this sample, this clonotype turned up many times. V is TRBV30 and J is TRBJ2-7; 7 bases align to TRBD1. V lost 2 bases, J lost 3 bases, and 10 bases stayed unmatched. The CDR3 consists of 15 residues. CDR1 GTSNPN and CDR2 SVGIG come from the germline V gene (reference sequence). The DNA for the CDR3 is TGTGCCTGGAGTACGGGGTCGGCAGGGGGCTACGAGCAGTACTTC. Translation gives CAWSTGSAGGYEQYF.

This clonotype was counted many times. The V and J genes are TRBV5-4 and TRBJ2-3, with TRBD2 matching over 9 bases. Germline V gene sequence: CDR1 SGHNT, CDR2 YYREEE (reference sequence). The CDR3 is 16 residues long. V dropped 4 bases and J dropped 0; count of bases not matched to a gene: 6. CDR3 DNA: TGTGCCAGCAGCCCAAAGAGCGGGGGGAGCACAGATACGCAGTATTTT. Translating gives CASSPKSGGSTDTQYF.